This TCR beta chain was sequenced in a study of T cells in Graves' hyperthyroidism and ophthalmopathy. Whole-study results and caveats: Clonotypes that were expanded in thyroid above 0.001 mostly appeared in blood too.

This clonotype turned up a few times. Its antigen is currently unknown. Amplification targeted TCR beta CDR3 regions from RNA transcripts. HTBI primers were the set used in a first-round RT-PCR of the TCR CDR3. TCRdb reanalysed the multiplex PCR reads using MiXCR and keeps one entry per CDR3 protein. The data hold roughly 500,000 distinct CDR3 sequences, with roughly 15% observed a single time. The germline V gene has CDR1 DFQATT and CDR2 SNEGSKA (reference sequence). The CDR3 length is 12 residues. V dropped 3 bases and J dropped 3 bases, with 8 bases sitting between them. This sequence joins TRBV20-1 and TRBJ2-5; D unresolved. The sequencing input was blood. This receptor was obtained from a woman aged 25 to 45 with Graves' ophthalmopathy. CDR3 protein: CSASIGKETQYF. The CDR3 DNA is TGCAGTGCTAGTATCGGAAAAGAGACCCAGTACTTC.